This T cell receptor (beta chain) was identified in a study of cytomegalovirus exposure and HLA in healthy donors (dated by TCRdb to about 2017). Regarding the complete study: According to an earlier analysis of a few hundred of the donors, about 180 million T cells yielded roughly 110 million unique TCR beta sequences and about 300 Gb of sequence data. An early release that covered fewer than 800 HLA-typed donors contained 300 to 350 gigabases of sequencing data and around 85 million unique TCR sequences. Of the 300 to 500 genotyped donors, 65% to 90% were placed in the genetic ancestry cluster associated with self-reported Caucasian donors. The aim of the study was to test whether cataloging public T cell receptors could identify signatures of past pathogen exposure. The study profiled the T cell repertoires of around 700 subjects by immunosequencing and related them to cytomegalovirus serostatus. A separate validation cohort of more than 100 different subjects was used in addition to the 666-subject first cohort. To predict cytomegalovirus infection status, the study combined high-throughput TCR immunosequencing, statistical association of individual TCRs with disease status, and machine learning. In a later analysis, previously published TCR beta repertoires from 500 to 750 donors were re-analyzed and high-resolution HLA genotyping was added so that TCR occurrence patterns could be studied. In the later analysis, no new phenotypic data were used to find candidate immune exposures; instead, reliance was placed on TCR beta sequences and their occurrence across donors. An earlier analysis of 587 of the donors used high-throughput TCR beta sequencing to judge whether each TCR beta V gene segment behaved as functional or pseudogenic. Donor age, sex, ethnicity and CMV serostatus were compiled together with the repertoire data. In a later genetic analysis, genome-wide SNP genotypes for about three fifths of the 666 donors were used, and that subset was treated as a discovery cohort. All discovery cohort repertoires had been generated on a single sequencing platform. HLA typing included class I and class II loci at four-digit resolution. Typing coverage differed by locus: A, B, C, DRB1 and DQB1 were typed in roughly 620-630 donors, DQA1 in 522, DPA1 in approximately 610, and DPB1 in just under 490. About 5 DR-DQ haplotypes were handled as single units for association and clustering, since linkage in the cohort was strong. On average, 235,054 unique TCR beta nucleotide sequences were sequenced per donor among about 400 genotyped donors of the cohort, with roughly 18% of those sequences being non-productive.

The junction shows trimming of 4 bases on V and 0 bases on J, plus 17 bases between the germline ends. From its cysteine to its phenylalanine, the CDR3 spans 17 amino acids. CDR3 DNA only is kept here, 51 bases in frame from base 1. CDR1 SGDLS and CDR2 YYNGEE are derived from the germline V gene. The library was built by means of the immunoSEQ multiplex PCR assay. For the multiplex PCR, a mixture combining 60 forward primers for TCR Vbeta segments and 13 reverse primers for TCR Jbeta segments was used. A multiplex PCR assay on genomic DNA amplified the CDR3 region of rearranged TCR beta genes. The Illumina HiSeq System was used to sequence the amplified TCR beta libraries as 87-base-pair reads. Per the original workflow: A later analysis tallied roughly 78 million unique TCR beta chains across the 660 or so repertoires, and about 12 million of those chains were shared by two or more donors. A nearest-neighbor algorithm error-corrected the raw reads and collapsed the reads into unique sequences, merging closely related sequences to remove PCR and sequencing errors. To assign V, D and J gene segments, CDR3 sequences were aligned to IMGT reference sequences. For a sequence to be retained, at least a six-nucleotide match to both a V gene segment and a J gene segment was required. Rearrangements were classified as productive when the CDR3 lacked stop codons and remained in frame with V and J, and all other rearrangements were classified as non-productive. Following IMGT convention, CDR3 was defined as the stretch from the second conserved V-encoded cysteine up to the conserved J-encoded phenylalanine. The earlier analysis of roughly 590 of the donors excluded sequences that lacked an unambiguous match to a single V gene segment. An earlier analysis of 500 to 600 of the donors classified V segments as functional when productive rearrangements were above 56.7% and as segregating when the standard deviation between donors was above 5%. To diagnose cytomegalovirus status from the catalog of TCR beta chain sequences, a statistical classification framework was built. V and J gene assignment, in a later analysis, came from comparing TCR nucleotide sequences with IMGT/GENE-DB human TR gene sequences. A later analysis assigned CDR3 sequences and most-parsimonious VDJ recombination scenarios with the TCRdist pipeline. A later analysis defined each TCR beta chain by its CDR3 amino acid sequence plus V-gene family, and excluded reads lacking a unique V-gene family. As a way to deal with suspected cross-contamination and a sequencing artifact, a later analysis dropped 640 or so nucleotide sequences that were highly shared and had low generation probability. For each public chain, a later analysis derived a clonal expansion index from normalized ranks of inferred template counts within each repertoire. A later analysis computed generation probabilities with a VDJ recombination model fitted to out-of-frame rearrangements, and checked the results against IGoR. In a later analysis, hypergeometric tests were used to score TCR-TCR, TCR-HLA and TCR-CMV co-occurrence, with a repertoire-size bias correction applied to TCR pairs. In a later analysis, false discovery rates were estimated by permuting HLA or CMV assignments 20 times. A later analysis grouped co-occurring TCRs with DBSCAN, adding TCRdist sequence similarity when clustering within HLA-allele-positive subsets. Repertoires with fewer than 30,000 or more than 120,000 public chains were left out of co-occurrence clustering, as were a few repertoires with anomalous nucleotide sharing. TCRdb's version of the immuneACCESS table is confined to in-frame rearrangements and falls short of the full clone set. An unresolved V gene accounts for under half of the shortfall where checked; the remainder is of unknown origin. From that table come the V and J calls and clone size; the DNA was used to work out D and trimming. The sample table on file contains 70,000 or so clones. Of the sample, 4% to 6% falls within the top ten clones.

In total, approximately 690 healthy bone marrow donors made up the cohort. All cohort members were sampled while nominally healthy, although unrecorded immune exposures were likely present. The donor tested CMV seronegative, placing the donor among the 300 to 400 seronegative members of the cohort. A peripheral blood sample was provided by each donor, and peripheral blood mononuclear cells were used for TCR beta sequencing. Genomic DNA extraction from the blood cell samples was performed with the Qiagen DNeasy Blood Extraction Kit. General conclusions and limits of the study: The classifier was reported to diagnose cytomegalovirus status with high specificity and sensitivity in both the original cohort and the validation cohort. Correlated functional status among segregating V segments might be attributable to linkage disequilibrium, but an unknown experimental factor could not be ruled out. Broadly in line with IMGT annotations, most TCR beta V segments showed up in productive rearrangements about 87% or about 30% of the time in an earlier analysis of approximately 600 of the donors. Because counts were too low, some 17 rarely observed V segments, including chromosome 9 orphons, were excluded from the earlier analysis of roughly 580 of the donors. A cluster of highly shared sequence variants was judged likely to be a technical artifact of the sequencing pipeline. Because some donors lacked HLA typing at each locus, the association tests relied only on the typed subset. A later genetic analysis reported fewer N-insertions in productive TCRs among donors in an Asian-associated ancestry cluster than the roughly 720-donor mean. According to the authors, the approach could potentially be generalized to other disease states and immunological phenotypes. In a later analysis, HLA-associated TCR beta chains were found to be more clonally expanded and to have lower generation probabilities than equally common non-associated chains. While some public TCRs were present in many individuals, most TCR sequences turned up only very rarely across donors. A few of the identified cytomegalovirus-associated TCR beta chains were confirmed in vitro to be specific for cytomegalovirus antigens. The presence/absence analyses assumed that sequencing depth was roughly uniform across donors, and that assumption may not be true. This cohort had only TCR beta chains sequenced, and the lack of alpha or paired-chain data limited which features could be detected. Specific HLA alleles were associated with over 15,000 TCR beta sequences at a false discovery rate of 0.05 in a later analysis. Several of the top co-occurrence clusters appeared to be linked to parvovirus B19, influenza, CMV and Epstein-Barr virus, according to a later analysis. The only immune exposure information available for the cohort was CMV serostatus. Some IMGT-functional V segments, including TRBV6-2 and TRBV6-3, could not be distinguished by the 87-base-pair reads and were therefore excluded. A total of around 150 TCR beta chains were listed by the study as associated with cytomegalovirus. A later analysis found that TCR association rates varied across HLA loci, with DRB1 alleles showing the most associated TCRs and HLA-C alleles the fewest. V-gene and J-gene trimming of TCR beta chains was associated with a missense DCLRE1C variant in a later genetic analysis, and the association was replicated in an independent cohort. Most CMV-associated TCR beta chains appeared to be HLA-restricted in a later analysis, and the HLA associations seemed to be driven largely by CMV exposure. A further reported finding was that TCR beta sequences accurately predicted the HLA-A and HLA-B alleles for most subjects in the first cohort. Assigning TCR associations to individual alleles was difficult when HLA alleles, especially DR and DQ, strongly co-occurred.

Note on this clone: Its recognized antigen is unknown.

The sequenced material came from PBMCs. The sequence was collected from a man aged 35-49 years in good health and CMV-seronegative. The chain was built from TRBV9 and TRBJ2-1; a weak D assignment points to TRBD1 (6 bases agree). CDR3 region: CASSPIGTKSSYNEQFF. The DNA sequence is TGTGCCAGCAGCCCTATCGGGACAAAGAGCTCCTACAATGAGCAGTTCTTC.